This passage covers 8 T cell receptor beta chains from one sample sequenced in a study of cytomegalovirus exposure and HLA in healthy donors. PCR used 60 Vbeta primers and 13 Jbeta primers. The data were produced by immunoSEQ multiplex PCR, yet TCRdb's version contains in-frame clones alone and is incomplete. The sample contains roughly 170,000 clones, 82% of which appear only once. The material sequenced was PBMCs. The receptors shown here come from a male donor in good health and CMV-seronegative.

This clone was seen a few times. This chain joins TRBV7-3 and TRBJ1-1, with D possibly TRBD1 on 6 matching bases. Germline CDR1 SGHTA, CDR2 FQGTGA. Trimming shortened V by 4 bases and J by 1 base, and 7 bases separated the two germline ends. The CDR3 has 13 residues. The CDR3 sequence: CASSSDRNTEAFF. The CDR3 DNA is TGTGCCAGCAGCTCGGACAGGAACACTGAAGCTTTCTTT.

The J gene is TRBJ2-2, the V gene TRBV11-2; the D gene is possibly TRBD1 (6 bases). V was pared by 6 bases and J by 1 base, with 12 bases between. The CDR3 runs to 15 residues. The V gene's germline CDR1 is SGHAT and CDR2 FQNNGV. The CDR3 here is CASRQTGWNTGELFF. The CDR3 coding sequence is TGTGCCAGCAGACAGACAGGCTGGAACACCGGGGAGCTGTTTTTT.

This chain links TRBV12-5 with TRBJ2-6; 8 bases match TRBD1. This CDR3 region has 19 residues. V lost 4 bases and J lost 0; bases outside the gene matches: 11. CDR1 LGHNT and CDR2 FRNRAP come from the germline V gene. The CDR3 bases are TGTGCTAGTGGTTACCATCAGGGGGCCTCCAACTCTGGGGCCAACGTCCTGACTTTC. Translated, it gives CASGYHQGASNSGANVLTF.

This chain joins TRBV6-4 and TRBJ2-1; 7 nucleotides match TRBD1. Germline V CDR1 and CDR2: MRHNA, SNTAGT. This CDR3 is built from 15 residues. With 6 bases clipped from V and 0 bases from J, the junction kept 5 bases outside the gene matches. The CDR3: CASRAGGRSYNEQFF. The DNA for the CDR3 is TGTGCCAGCAGGGCAGGGGGTCGCTCCTACAATGAGCAGTTCTTC.

This clone was recorded a few times. The rearrangement uses TRBV6-1 and TRBJ2-1, with a possible D match to TRBD1 (5 bases). The CDR3 has 14 amino acids. V was pared by 11 bases and J by 3 bases, with 17 bases between. Germline loops: CDR1 MNHNS, CDR2 SASEGT. The chain's CDR3 is CASRVEIFYNEQFF. CDR3 in DNA: TGTGCCTCCAGGGTGGAAATATTCTACAATGAGCAGTTCTTC.

This clone has a handful of counts. This CDR3 is CASSSASIQYF. The CDR3 region has the DNA TGTGCCAGCAGCTCGGCTAGCATTCAGTACTTC. The rearrangement uses TRBV7-9 and TRBJ2-4; D gene unclear. V lost 4 bases to trimming and J lost 9 bases, with 7 bases between them. CDR1 and CDR2 from the germline V gene are SEHNR and FQNEAQ (reference sequence). CDR3 length: 11 amino acids.

This clone was counted a single time. The rearrangement uses TRBV28 and TRBJ1-2; D possibly corresponds to TRBD1 (6 bases). The CDR3 length is 13 residues. Germline V gene lookup returns CDR1 MDHEN and CDR2 SYDVKM. Trimming left V 5 bases short and J 8 bases short, with 15 bases between. This chain's CDR3 is CASSPTGEGGYTF. Written as DNA, the CDR3 is TGTGCCAGCAGTCCGACAGGAGAAGGCGGCTACACCTTC.

The rearrangement links TRBV6-6 to TRBJ2-1; 7 bases are a match to TRBD1. J was trimmed by 5 bases and V by 5 bases; bases with no gene match: 12. The CDR3 has 16 amino acids. Germline lookup yields CDR1 MNHNY and CDR2 SVGAGI (reference sequence). The CDR3 here is CASSPKTGKMDNEQFF. The CDR3 coding sequence is TGTGCCAGCAGTCCGAAGACAGGGAAAATGGACAATGAGCAGTTCTTC.